The clone carrying this TCR beta chain was detected only a few times. What it recognizes is unknown. Germline CDR1 reads LNHDA; CDR2 reads SQIVND (reference sequence). This CDR3 has 14 amino acids. V dropped 10 bases and J dropped 0 bases, with 16 bases sitting between them. Every donor was a healthy person donating bone marrow. The data stem from a study of cytomegalovirus exposure and HLA in healthy donors. The study ran its PCR with 60 Vbeta and 13 Jbeta primers. The protocol was immunoSEQ multiplex PCR, while the TCRdb copy is restricted to in-frame clones and leaves out a portion. The repertoire holds 180,000 or so clones, with about 80% as singletons. Study results and limitations: TRBV6-2, TRBV6-3 and some other V segments were excluded as indistinguishable. An ancestry cluster, one associated with Asian ancestry, reportedly showed fewer N-insertions than the roughly 610-donor mean in a later analysis. A later analysis linked 15,000 to 20,000 TCR beta sequences to HLA alleles at 0.05 false discovery rate.

Specimen: PBMCs. V and J are TRBV19 and TRBJ2-7; perhaps TRBD2 as D (6 bases). The receptor's source is a woman between 45 and 65 years old in good health and CMV-seronegative. CDR3 loop: CATRRGDFSYEQYF. CDR3 bases: TGTGCCACAAGGAGGGGAGACTTCTCCTACGAGCAGTACTTC.